This paragraph reports one T cell receptor (beta chain). Germline V gives CDR1 MDHEN, CDR2 SYDVKM. The J segment lost 5 bases and the V segment lost 8 bases, leaving 5 bases of the junction unmatched. CDR3 length: 13 residues. The sample belongs to a study of regulatory T cells in long-lasting Graves disease. Building of the TCR beta libraries involved iRepertoire HTBI primers and Arm-PCR of CDR3 regions. MiXCR, run by TCRdb on the multiplex PCR reads, gives a single entry per CDR3 protein. Among fewer than 550,000 distinct CDR3 sequences, about a sixth were seen once, and the ten largest hold about a quarter. Time point in this sample: newly diagnosed GD, antithyroid drugs for less than 3 months. Construction of the TCR library relied on RNA isolated from PBMCs. The same data also went into a second study, on T cells in Graves' hyperthyroidism and ophthalmopathy. This second study notes: The model forecast ophthalmopathy, anticipating it by a median roughly 6 months before onset.

V usage is TRBV28 and J usage is TRBJ2-3; 9 bases are shared with TRBD2. The sample was peripheral blood mononuclear cells (PBMCs), taken at new diagnosis, from a patient treated with antithyroid drugs. The source of this sequence is a woman under 30 with Graves disease. The CDR3 sequence: CASWRAGGDTQYF. CDR3 nucleotides: TGTGCCAGCTGGCGAGCGGGAGGAGATACGCAGTATTTT.